This T cell receptor beta chain was sequenced in a study of control samples from healthy donors and cancer patients. Produced via immunoSEQ multiplex PCR; TCRdb's table is partial and in-frame only. The sample shows some 13,000 clones, about 77% of them seen only once. CDR3 length equals 13 residues. With 4 bases removed from V and 4 bases from J, the gap between germline ends came to 9 bases. Germline CDR1 is MNHEY and CDR2 is SVGAGI. V gene TRBV6-5 combines with J gene TRBJ2-3; either TRBD1 or TRBD2 may fit D (6 bases each). Sequenced sample: formalin-fixed, paraffin-embedded tissue. This TCR derives from a male donor with melanoma. This chain's CDR3 is CASSWRGADTQYF. The CDR3 nucleotides read TGTGCCAGCAGTTGGAGGGGGGCAGATACGCAGTATTTT.